Listed here are 14 T cell receptor beta chains from one sample, sequenced in a study of blood T cell repertoires in COVID-19. TCRdb's table, derived via immunoSEQ multiplex PCR, lists solely in-frame clones and lacks some. Altogether around 180,000 clones are present, about 88% being singletons, with the ten largest covering 2.5% to 3.5%. The sequencing input was peripheral blood. The receptors come from a woman in her twenties or thirties with active or convalescent COVID-19.

V usage is TRBV5-4 and J usage is TRBJ1-6; 7 bases fit TRBD1. CDR1 and CDR2 (germline): SGHNT, YYREEE (reference sequence). This CDR3 spans 15 amino acids. The V segment lost 1 base and the J segment 5 bases; nucleotides outside the gene matches: 3. The CDR3 here is CASSLRDRDNSPLHF. The CDR3 region has the DNA TGTGCCAGCAGCTTGCGTGACAGGGATAATTCACCCCTCCACTTT.

This chain connects TRBV4-1 to TRBJ1-1; D gene uncertain. V was cut by 3 bases and J by 0 bases, with 11 bases left in between. The CDR3 has 15 amino acids. CDR1 and CDR2 from the germline V gene are MGHRA and YSYEKL. The CDR3 nucleotides are TGCGCCAGCAGCCAGATGCCGGGGTTGAACACTGAAGCTTTCTTT. Its translation: CASSQMPGLNTEAFF.

The V call is TRBV30, the J call TRBJ1-4, with a tentative D call TRBD1 (5 bases). This CDR3 comprises 12 residues. V was trimmed by 3 bases and J by 12 bases, leaving 14 bases between them. Germline V lookup: CDR1 GTSNPN, CDR2 SVGIG (reference sequence). CDR3 DNA sequence: TGTGCCTGGAGCCTGACTGGGGCAGAACTGTTTTTT. This gives the protein CAWSLTGAELFF.

The V gene is TRBV5-4, the J gene TRBJ1-5; D might be TRBD1 (6 bases). Germline CDR1 SGHNT, CDR2 YYREEE (reference sequence). Trimming stripped 4 bases from V and 1 base from J, with 15 bases between. The CDR3 length is 16 residues. CDR3 amino acids: CASSLGGQGSNQPQHF. The CDR3 bases are TGTGCCAGCAGCCTGGGGGGCCAAGGGAGCAATCAGCCCCAGCATTTT.

CDR3 coding DNA: TGTGCCACCAGTGATTTGACAGGTTTTGGGGCCAACGTCCTGACTTTC. It codes for CATSDLTGFGANVLTF. The V call is TRBV24-1, the J call TRBJ2-6; a possible D gene is TRBD1 (5 bases). CDR3 length: 16 residues. Trimming took off 0 bases at V and 3 bases at J, with 8 bases between the two ends. In germline, CDR1 is KGHDR, CDR2 SFDVKD.

The chain couples TRBV5-4 to TRBJ2-7; tentative D call: TRBD2 (6 bases). Per the germline V gene, CDR1 is SGHNT and CDR2 is YYREEE (reference sequence). V was shortened by 3 bases and J by 1 base, with 14 bases between the two germline ends. The CDR3 is made up of 15 amino acids. The chain's CDR3 is CASSSERGGSYEQYF. The CDR3 bases are TGTGCCAGCAGCTCGGAGAGGGGAGGTTCCTACGAGCAGTACTTC.

CDR3 bases: TGTGCCAGCCAGAAAGCCCAGGCCTCTGGGGCCAACGTCCTGACTTTC. Translating gives CASQKAQASGANVLTF. The V gene is TRBV2, the J gene TRBJ2-6; no clear D. V lost 8 bases and J 0 bases, leaving 14 bases between the germline ends. From germline, CDR1 is SNHLY and CDR2 FYNNEI. The CDR3 extends over 16 amino acids.

The chain is built from TRBV7-6 and TRBJ1-3; possibly TRBD1 for D (6 bases). This CDR3 has 17 residues. The germline CDR1 and CDR2 sequences are SGHVS and FNYEAQ. V was cut by 0 bases and J by 1 base, with 13 bases left in between. In DNA, the CDR3 is TGTGCCAGCAGCTTAGCGGCATCGAGGGGGTCTGGAAACACCATATATTTT. Residues: CASSLAASRGSGNTIYF.

The J gene is TRBJ1-4, the V gene TRBV6-5, with no clear D. The CDR3 has 14 residues. CDR1 and CDR2 from the germline V gene are MNHEY and SVGAGI. V was pared by 5 bases and J by 5 bases, with 12 bases between. DNA of the CDR3: TGTGCCAGCAGTCCACTAGTACGGAATGAAAAACTGTTTTTT. This codes for CASSPLVRNEKLFF.

The J gene is TRBJ2-7, the V gene TRBV5-1, with 8 bases aligning to TRBD1. CDR3 length: 15 residues. Germline lookup yields CDR1 SGHRS and CDR2 YFSETQ. V dropped 5 bases and J dropped 2; count of bases not matched to a gene: 9. The chain's CDR3 is CASSSPGQETYEQYF. The CDR3, as DNA: TGCGCCAGCAGTTCTCCGGGACAGGAAACCTACGAGCAGTACTTC.

The rearrangement joins TRBV15 to TRBJ2-3; 8 bases are shared with TRBD2. This CDR3 has 16 amino acids. The germline V gene encodes CDR1 LNHNV and CDR2 YYDKDF (reference sequence). V was pared by 4 bases and J by 4 bases, with 10 bases of the junction left unmatched. CDR3 loop: CATSTPGREKADTQYF. The CDR3 bases are TGTGCCACCAGCACCCCCGGGAGGGAGAAAGCAGATACGCAGTATTTT.

The chain employs TRBV11-3 and TRBJ2-3, with TRBD2 matching 13 bases. The germline V gene encodes CDR1 SGHNT and CDR2 YENEEA. The CDR3 runs 16 residues. V trimming: 5 bases; J trimming: 2 bases; junction bases outside the gene matches: 4. The CDR3 coding sequence is TGTGCCAGCAGCCCGGGACTAGCGGGATACACAGATACGCAGTATTTT. Encoded protein: CASSPGLAGYTDTQYF. The variable domain in full, with the rest retrieved from reference TRBV11-3 and TRBJ2-3, is EAGVVQSPRYKIIEKKQPVAFWCNPISGHNTLYWYLQNLGQGPELLIRYENEEAVDDSQLPKDRFSAERLKGVDSTLKIQPAELGDSAVYLCASSPGLAGYTDTQYFGPGTRLTVL.

The rearrangement uses TRBV7-2 and TRBJ2-1; 8 positions match TRBD2. Germline trimming cut 3 bases from V and 12 bases from J; bases unmatched to any gene: 7. Germline V CDR1 and CDR2: SGHTA, FQGNSA. The CDR3 extends over 13 amino acids. DNA of the CDR3: TGTGCCAGCAGCTTCCGGGGACTAGTTCGGCAGTTCTTC. Its translation is CASSFRGLVRQFF.

The V call is TRBV5-1, the J call TRBJ2-1; 7 bases map to TRBD1. The CDR3 extends over 15 amino acids. The ends lost 7 bases at V and 0 bases at J; junction bases unmatched: 7. The germline V gene encodes CDR1 SGHRS and CDR2 YFSETQ. CDR3 in DNA: TGCGCCAGCCTCCTAGGGGGCGGCTCCTACAATGAGCAGTTCTTC. Translation gives CASLLGGGSYNEQFF.